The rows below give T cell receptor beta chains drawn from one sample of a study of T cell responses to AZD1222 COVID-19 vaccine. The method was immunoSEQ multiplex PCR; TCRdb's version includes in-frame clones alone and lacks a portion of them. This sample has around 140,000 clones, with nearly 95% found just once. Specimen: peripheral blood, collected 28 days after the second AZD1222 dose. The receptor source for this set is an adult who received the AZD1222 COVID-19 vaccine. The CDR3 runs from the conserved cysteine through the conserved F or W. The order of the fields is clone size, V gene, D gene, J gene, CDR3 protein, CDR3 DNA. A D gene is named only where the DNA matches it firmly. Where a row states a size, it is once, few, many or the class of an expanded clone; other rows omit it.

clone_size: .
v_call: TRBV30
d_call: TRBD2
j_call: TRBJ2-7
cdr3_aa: CACHPGLSYEQYF
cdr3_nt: TGTGCCTGCCATCCGGGACTATCCTACGAGCAGTACTTC

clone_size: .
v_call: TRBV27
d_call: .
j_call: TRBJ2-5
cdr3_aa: CASSSIGLEETQYF
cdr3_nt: TGTGCCAGCAGTTCCATCGGACTGGAAGAGACCCAGTACTTC

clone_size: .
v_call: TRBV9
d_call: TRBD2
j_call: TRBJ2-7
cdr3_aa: CASSVVPAGGYSEQYF
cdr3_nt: TGTGCCAGCAGCGTAGTTCCAGCGGGAGGGTACAGCGAGCAGTACTTC

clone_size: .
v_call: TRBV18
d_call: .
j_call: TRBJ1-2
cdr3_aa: CASSPAKRVDGYTF
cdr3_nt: TGTGCCAGCTCACCGGCGAAACGGGTTGATGGCTACACCTTC

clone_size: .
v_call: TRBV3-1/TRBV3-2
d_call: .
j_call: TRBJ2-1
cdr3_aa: CASSHGDNEQFF
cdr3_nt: TGTGCCAGCAGCCACGGCGACAATGAGCAGTTCTTC

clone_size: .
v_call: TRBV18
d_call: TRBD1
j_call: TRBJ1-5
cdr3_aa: CASSPFRDRNQPQHF
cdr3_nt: TGTGCCAGCTCACCCTTCCGGGACAGGAATCAGCCCCAGCATTTT

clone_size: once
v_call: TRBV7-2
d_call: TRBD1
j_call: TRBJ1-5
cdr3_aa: CASSPTGDNQPQHF
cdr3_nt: TGTGCCAGCAGCCCGACAGGGGACAATCAGCCCCAGCATTTT

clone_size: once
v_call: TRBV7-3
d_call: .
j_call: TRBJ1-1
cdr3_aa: CASSLRVLENTEAFF
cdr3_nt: TGTGCCAGCAGCTTAAGGGTGTTAGAAAACACTGAAGCTTTCTTT

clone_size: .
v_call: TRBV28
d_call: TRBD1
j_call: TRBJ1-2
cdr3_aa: CASNHRDRVGGYTF
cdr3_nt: TGTGCCAGCAATCACCGGGACAGGGTCGGCGGCTACACCTTC

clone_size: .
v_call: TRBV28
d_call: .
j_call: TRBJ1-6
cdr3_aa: CASAQSTYLQLPPRNSLHF
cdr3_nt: TGTGCCAGCGCACAATCTACTTACCTGCAACTCCCCCCTCGAAACTCCCTCCACTTT

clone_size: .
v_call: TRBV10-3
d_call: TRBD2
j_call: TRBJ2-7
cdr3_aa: CAITGGFDEQYF
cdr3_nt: TGTGCCATCACGGGGGGGTTCGACGAGCAGTACTTC

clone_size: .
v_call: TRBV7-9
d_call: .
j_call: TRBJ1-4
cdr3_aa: CASSRGDVNEKLFF
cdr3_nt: TGTGCCAGCAGCAGAGGGGACGTTAATGAAAAACTGTTTTTT

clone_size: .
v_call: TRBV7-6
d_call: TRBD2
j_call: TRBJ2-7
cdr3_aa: CASSLEAGGPYEQYF
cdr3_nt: TGTGCCAGCAGCTTAGAAGCGGGAGGGCCCTACGAGCAGTACTTC

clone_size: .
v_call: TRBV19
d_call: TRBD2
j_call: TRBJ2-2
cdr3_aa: CASSTSASNTGELFF
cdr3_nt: TGTGCCAGTAGCACTAGCGCCTCGAACACCGGGGAGCTGTTTTTT

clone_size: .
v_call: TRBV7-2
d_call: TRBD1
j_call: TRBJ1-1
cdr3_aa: CASSLEGATEAFF
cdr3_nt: TGTGCCAGCAGCTTAGAGGGGGCCACTGAAGCTTTCTTT

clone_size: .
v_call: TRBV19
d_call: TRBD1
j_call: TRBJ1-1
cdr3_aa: CASSWGTGNTEAFF
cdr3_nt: TGTGCCAGTAGCTGGGGGACAGGGAACACTGAAGCTTTCTTT

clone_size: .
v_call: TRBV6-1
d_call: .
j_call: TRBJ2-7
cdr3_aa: CASSERGSSYEQYF
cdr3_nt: TGTGCCAGCAGTGAACGGGGTAGCTCCTACGAGCAGTACTTC

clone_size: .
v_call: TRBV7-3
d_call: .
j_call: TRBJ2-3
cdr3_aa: CASSSPSSNTDTQYF
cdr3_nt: TGTGCCAGCAGCTCCCCGTCTTCAAACACAGATACGCAGTATTTT

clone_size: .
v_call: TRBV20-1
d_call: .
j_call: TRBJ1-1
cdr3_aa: CSARALTEAFF
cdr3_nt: TGCAGTGCTAGGGCCCTCACTGAAGCTTTCTTT

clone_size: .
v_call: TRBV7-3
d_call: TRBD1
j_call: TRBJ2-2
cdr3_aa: CASSATGDSTGELFF
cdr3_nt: TGTGCCAGCAGCGCGACAGGGGATTCTACCGGGGAGCTGTTTTTT

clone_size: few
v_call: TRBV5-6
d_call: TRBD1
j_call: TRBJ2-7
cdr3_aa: CASSLVFGTEYF
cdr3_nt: TGTGCCAGCAGCTTGGTTTTCGGGACAGAGTACTTC

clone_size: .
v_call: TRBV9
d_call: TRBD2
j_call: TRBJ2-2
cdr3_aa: CASSPTLLAGGSTGELFF
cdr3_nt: TGTGCCAGCAGTCCCACCTTACTAGCGGGAGGGAGCACCGGGGAGCTGTTTTTT

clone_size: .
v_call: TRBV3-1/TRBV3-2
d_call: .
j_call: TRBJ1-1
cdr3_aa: CASSQLSSGMNTEAFF
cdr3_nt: TGTGCCAGCAGCCAACTTAGCTCGGGTATGAACACTGAAGCTTTCTTT

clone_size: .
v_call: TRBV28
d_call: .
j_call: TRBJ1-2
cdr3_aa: CASSLTYGYTF
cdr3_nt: TGTGCCAGCAGCCTTACCTATGGCTACACCTTC

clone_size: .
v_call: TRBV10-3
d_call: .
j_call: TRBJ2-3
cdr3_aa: CAITGSGTTQYF
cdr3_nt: TGTGCCATCACCGGATCCGGGACTACGCAGTATTTT

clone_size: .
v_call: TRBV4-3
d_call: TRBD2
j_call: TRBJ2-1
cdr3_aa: CASSPGTSGNRGDEQFF
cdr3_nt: TGCGCCAGCAGCCCCGGGACTAGCGGGAACAGGGGGGATGAGCAGTTCTTC

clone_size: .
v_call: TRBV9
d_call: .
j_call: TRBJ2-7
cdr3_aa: CASSRGPGGNYEQYF
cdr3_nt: TGTGCCAGCAGCCGGGGACCAGGCGGTAACTACGAGCAGTACTTC

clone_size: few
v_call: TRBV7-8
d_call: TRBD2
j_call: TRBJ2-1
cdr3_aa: CASSPMGGSVNEQFF
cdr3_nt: TGTGCCAGCAGCCCGATGGGCGGGAGCGTTAATGAGCAGTTCTTC

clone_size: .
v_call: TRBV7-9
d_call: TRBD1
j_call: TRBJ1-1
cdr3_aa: CASSLVQGEDTEAFF
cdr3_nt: TGTGCCAGCAGCCTGGTCCAGGGGGAGGACACTGAAGCTTTCTTT

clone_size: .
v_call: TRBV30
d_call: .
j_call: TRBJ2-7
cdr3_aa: CAWTRQTLWSEQYF
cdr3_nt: TGTGCCTGGACCCGACAGACCCTATGGTCGGAGCAGTACTTC

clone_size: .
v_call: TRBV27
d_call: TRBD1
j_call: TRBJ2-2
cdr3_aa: CASSPGQTNTGELFF
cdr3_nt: TGTGCCAGCAGTCCGGGACAGACGAACACCGGGGAGCTGTTTTTT

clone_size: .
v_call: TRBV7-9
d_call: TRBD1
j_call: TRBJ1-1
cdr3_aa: CASSFRQGNTEAFF
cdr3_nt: TGTGCCAGCAGCTTCAGACAGGGGAACACTGAAGCTTTCTTT

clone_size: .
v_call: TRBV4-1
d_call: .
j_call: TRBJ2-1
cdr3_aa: CASSQGGGRSDNEQFF
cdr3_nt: TGCGCCAGCAGCCAAGGGGGGGGGCGCAGCGACAATGAGCAGTTCTTC

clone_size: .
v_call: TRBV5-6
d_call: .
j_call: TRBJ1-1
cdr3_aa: CASSLGRGWGAFF
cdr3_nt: TGTGCCAGCAGCTTGGGCAGGGGATGGGGGGCTTTCTTT

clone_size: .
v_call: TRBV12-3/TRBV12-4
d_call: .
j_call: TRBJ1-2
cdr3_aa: CASSLRGGGGYTF
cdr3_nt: TGTGCCAGCAGTTTAAGGGGGGGAGGCGGCTACACCTTC

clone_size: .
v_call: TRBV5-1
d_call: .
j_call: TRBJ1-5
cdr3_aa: CAHPRLPGQPQHF
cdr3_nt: TGCGCCCATCCTAGGCTGCCCGGTCAGCCCCAGCATTTT

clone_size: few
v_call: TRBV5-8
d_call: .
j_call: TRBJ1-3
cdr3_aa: CASSRDYPEGYF
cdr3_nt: TGTGCCAGCAGCCGGGACTACCCGGAGGGGTATTTT

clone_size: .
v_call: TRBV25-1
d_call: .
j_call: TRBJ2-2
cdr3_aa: CASRPYGDTGELFF
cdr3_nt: TGTGCCAGCAGGCCGTACGGTGACACCGGGGAGCTGTTTTTT

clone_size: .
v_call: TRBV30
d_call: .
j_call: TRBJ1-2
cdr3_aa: CAWSGTGLYGYTF
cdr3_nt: TGTGCCTGGAGTGGCACAGGCCTCTATGGCTACACCTTC

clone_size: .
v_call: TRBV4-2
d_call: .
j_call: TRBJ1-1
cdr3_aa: CASSQDQTANTEAFF
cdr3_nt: TGTGCCAGCAGCCAAGATCAGACAGCGAACACTGAAGCTTTCTTT